This TCR beta chain was sequenced for a study of cytomegalovirus exposure and HLA in healthy donors. Germline assignment: CDR1 MNHEY and CDR2 SVGAGI. The J segment lost 5 bases and the V segment lost 6 bases, leaving 4 bases of the junction unmatched. The CDR3 has 14 residues. Researchers ran the PCR with 60 Vbeta and 13 Jbeta primers. The data were produced by immunoSEQ multiplex PCR, yet TCRdb's version contains in-frame clones alone and is incomplete. The sample holds more than 75,000 clones, 74% seen once. Points from the study as a whole: In a later analysis, at a false discovery rate of 0.05, roughly 17,000 TCR beta sequences matched HLA alleles. Across HLA loci, a later analysis found differing TCR association rates, with DRB1 most and HLA-C fewest.

Worth noting for this clone: The antigen is unknown.

The origin of this receptor is a woman between 50 and 59 years old in good health and CMV-seropositive. Sequenced: PBMCs. The chain carries TRBV6-5 and TRBJ2-2, with 9 bases identical to TRBD1. The CDR3 DNA reads TGTGCCAGCAGGGGGACAGGGAGGACCGGGGAGCTGTTTTTT. Translated, it gives CASRGTGRTGELFF.